This TCR beta chain comes out of a study of PD-1 blockade in classical Hodgkin lymphoma. The table came from immunoSEQ multiplex PCR; TCRdb's copy has only in-frame clones and leaves some out. The sample holds around 58,000 clones, 90% seen once. Concerning this clone itself: What it binds is not known.

Every patient relapsed after autologous stem cell transplantation, and brentuximab vedotin exposure varied. Overall study findings and caveats: Compared with healthy donors, newly diagnosed patients reportedly showed lower baseline TCR diversity. Causes of the repertoire differences remain undefined, possibly disease activity or prior therapy. Patients with a complete response exhibited baseline diversity comparable to newly diagnosed patients.

The receptor was isolated from a human donor with classical Hodgkin lymphoma. The starting material was peripheral blood mononuclear cells (PBMCs), obtained at baseline.

The CDR3 coding sequence is TGTGCCAGCAGCCTCTCCGGGGTCGGCTACGAGCAGTACTTC. Its translation is CASSLSGVGYEQYF. V gene TRBV5-4 combines with J gene TRBJ2-7; D may be TRBD2 (5 bases). Germline assignment: CDR1 SGHNT and CDR2 YYREEE (reference sequence). The V end was cut by 4 bases, the J end by 3 bases, with 14 bases between. The CDR3 loop spans 14 amino acids.